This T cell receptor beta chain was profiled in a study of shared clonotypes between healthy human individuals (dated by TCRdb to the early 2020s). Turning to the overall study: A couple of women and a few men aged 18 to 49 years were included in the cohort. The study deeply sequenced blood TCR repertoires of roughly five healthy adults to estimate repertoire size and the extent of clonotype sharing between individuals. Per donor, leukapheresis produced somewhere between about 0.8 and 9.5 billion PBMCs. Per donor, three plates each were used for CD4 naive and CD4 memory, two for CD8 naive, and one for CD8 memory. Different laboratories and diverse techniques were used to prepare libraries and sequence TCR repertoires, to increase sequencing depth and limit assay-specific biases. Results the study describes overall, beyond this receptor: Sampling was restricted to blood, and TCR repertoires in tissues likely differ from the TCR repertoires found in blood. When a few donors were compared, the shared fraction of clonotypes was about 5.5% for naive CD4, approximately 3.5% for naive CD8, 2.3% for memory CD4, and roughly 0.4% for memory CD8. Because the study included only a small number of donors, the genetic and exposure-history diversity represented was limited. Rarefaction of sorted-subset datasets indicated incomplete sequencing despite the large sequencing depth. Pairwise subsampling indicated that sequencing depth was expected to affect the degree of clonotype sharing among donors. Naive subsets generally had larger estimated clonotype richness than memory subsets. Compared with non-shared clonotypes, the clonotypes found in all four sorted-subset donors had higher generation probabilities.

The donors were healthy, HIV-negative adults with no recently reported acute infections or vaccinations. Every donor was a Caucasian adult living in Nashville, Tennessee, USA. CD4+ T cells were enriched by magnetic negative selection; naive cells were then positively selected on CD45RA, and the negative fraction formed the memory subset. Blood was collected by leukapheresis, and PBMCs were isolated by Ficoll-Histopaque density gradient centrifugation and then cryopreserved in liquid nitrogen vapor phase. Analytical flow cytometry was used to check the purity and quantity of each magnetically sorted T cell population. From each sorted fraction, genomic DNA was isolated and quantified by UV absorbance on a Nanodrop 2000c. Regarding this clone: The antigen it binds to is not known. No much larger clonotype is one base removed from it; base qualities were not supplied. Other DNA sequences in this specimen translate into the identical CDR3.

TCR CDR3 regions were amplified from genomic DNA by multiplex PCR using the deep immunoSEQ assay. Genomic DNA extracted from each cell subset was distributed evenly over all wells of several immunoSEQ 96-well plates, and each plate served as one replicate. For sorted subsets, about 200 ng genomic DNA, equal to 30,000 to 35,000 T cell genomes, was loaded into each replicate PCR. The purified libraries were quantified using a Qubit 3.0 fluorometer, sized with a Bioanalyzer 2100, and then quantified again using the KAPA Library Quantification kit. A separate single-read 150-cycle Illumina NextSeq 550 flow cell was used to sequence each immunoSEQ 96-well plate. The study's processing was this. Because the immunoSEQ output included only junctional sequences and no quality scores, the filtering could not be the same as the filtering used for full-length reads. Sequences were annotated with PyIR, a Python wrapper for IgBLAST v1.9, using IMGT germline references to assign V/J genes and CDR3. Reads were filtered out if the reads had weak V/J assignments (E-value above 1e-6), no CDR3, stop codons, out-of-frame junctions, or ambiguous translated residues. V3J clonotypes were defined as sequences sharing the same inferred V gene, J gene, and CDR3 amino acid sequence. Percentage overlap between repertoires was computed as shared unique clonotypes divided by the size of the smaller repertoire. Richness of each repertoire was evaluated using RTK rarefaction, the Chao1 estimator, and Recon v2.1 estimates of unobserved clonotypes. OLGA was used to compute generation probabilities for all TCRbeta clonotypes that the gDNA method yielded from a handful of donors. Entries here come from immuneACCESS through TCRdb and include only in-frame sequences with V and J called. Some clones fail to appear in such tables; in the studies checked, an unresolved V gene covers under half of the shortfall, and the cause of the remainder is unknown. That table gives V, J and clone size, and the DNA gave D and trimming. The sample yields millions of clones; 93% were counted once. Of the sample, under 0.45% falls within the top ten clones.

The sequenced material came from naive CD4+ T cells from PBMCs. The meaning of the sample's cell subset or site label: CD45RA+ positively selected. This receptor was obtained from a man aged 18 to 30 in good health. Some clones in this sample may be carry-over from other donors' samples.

The DNA sequence is given as TGTGCCAGCGGGGCCGGCTATGGCTACACCTTC. This encodes CASGAGYGYTF. The chain couples TRBV27 to TRBJ1-2; matching of 5 bases hints at TRBD1 as the D gene. There are 11 amino acids in the CDR3, from cysteine to phenylalanine inclusive. Kept here is only the CDR3 DNA, which spans 33 bases and is read in frame from base 1. The germline V gene (reference sequence) supplies CDR1 MNHEY and CDR2 SMNVEV. Cut back by 8 bases and 4 bases, the V and J ends lie 8 bases apart.